Each of the 26 T cell receptor beta chains below was sequenced from the same sample in a study of blood T cell repertoires in COVID-19. Using immunoSEQ multiplex PCR, the repertoire was profiled, and TCRdb retains in-frame clones only, with some absent. The sample has about 50,000 clones, 75% to 80% seen once; the top ten hold roughly two fifths. The sample was peripheral blood. The receptors derive from a man between 65 and 85 years old with active or convalescent COVID-19.

The chain is built from TRBV10-3 and TRBJ1-2; 9 bases line up with TRBD1. Germline trimming cut 6 bases from V and 2 bases from J; bases unmatched to any gene: 4. CDR1 is ENHRY, CDR2 SYGVKD, per germline. This CDR3 has 14 amino acids. In nucleotides, the CDR3 is TGTGCCATCAGGGAACAGGGGGCAAACTATGGCTACACCTTC. Translated: CAIREQGANYGYTF.

The chain combines TRBV5-1 with TRBJ1-2; 8 positions match TRBD1. Germline loops: CDR1 SGHRS, CDR2 YFSETQ. V lost 0 bases, J lost 4 bases, and 5 bases stayed unmatched. The CDR3 is made up of 15 amino acids. The CDR3 sequence: CASSLDPGGSYGYTF. The CDR3, as DNA: TGCGCCAGCAGCTTGGATCCAGGGGGCAGCTATGGCTACACCTTC.

As DNA, the CDR3 is TGCAGCGTGTACAGGGACACCGGGGAGCTGTTTTTT. Residues: CSVYRDTGELFF. The chain combines TRBV29-1 with TRBJ2-2; maybe TRBD1 (6 bases). The CDR3 runs 12 residues. Germline CDR1 reads SQVTM; CDR2 reads ANQGSEA. Trimming removed 6 bases from V and 3 bases from J, with 8 bases in between.

The V call is TRBV6-5, the J call TRBJ2-5; possibly TRBD2 for D (6 bases). V shed 7 bases and J shed 4 bases, with 16 bases lying between them. The CDR3 consists of 14 residues. CDR1 MNHEY and CDR2 SVGAGI come from the germline V gene. The CDR3 sequence: CASITGRNGETQYF. DNA of the CDR3: TGTGCCAGCATTACGGGGAGGAATGGAGAGACCCAGTACTTC.

The chain recombines TRBV7-2 with TRBJ2-1, with 11 nucleotides matching TRBD2. Germline loops: CDR1 SGHTA, CDR2 FQGNSA. Losses at the gene ends were 2 bases for V and 0 bases for J; bases not matched to a gene: 9. The CDR3 runs to 19 residues. The CDR3 DNA is TGTGCCAGCAGCTTAAGAAATAGCGGGGGGGCAAGCTCCTACAATGAGCAGTTCTTC. Protein sequence: CASSLRNSGGASSYNEQFF.

The chain employs TRBV14 and TRBJ2-2; TRBD1 agrees at 7 bases. Germline-derived CDR1 and CDR2 are SGHDN and FVKESK. The trim removed 3 bases at V and 7 bases at J, leaving 8 bases unmatched. The length of the CDR3 is 15 residues. CDR3 coding DNA: TGTGCCAGCAGCCATGAAACAGGGGACGGCGGGGAGCTGTTTTTT. It encodes CASSHETGDGGELFF.

This sequence joins TRBV9 and TRBJ2-3, with TRBD2 matching over 7 bases. J was trimmed by 4 bases and V by 3 bases; bases with no gene match: 8. In germline, CDR1 is SGDLS, CDR2 YYNGEE. The CDR3 has 15 residues. CDR3 in DNA: TGTGCCAGCAGCGGTGGCAGCGGGATATCAGATACGCAGTATTTT. Translating gives CASSGGSGISDTQYF.

The genes are TRBV7-6 and TRBJ2-5, with TRBD2 matching over 11 bases. The V and J ends lost 0 bases and 7 bases, in that order; junction bases with no gene match: 7. The CDR3 spans 16 residues. Germline lookup yields CDR1 SGHVS and CDR2 FNYEAQ. The CDR3 is CASSLAPSGRIGTQYF. CDR3 DNA: TGTGCCAGCAGCTTAGCCCCTAGCGGGAGGATTGGGACCCAGTACTTC.

This clone turned up a few times. This chain connects TRBV19 to TRBJ2-3, with D maybe TRBD2 (5 bases). With 3 bases removed from V and 5 bases from J, the gap between germline ends came to 12 bases. Germline-derived CDR1 and CDR2 are LNHDA and SQIVND (reference sequence). There are 14 residues in the CDR3. CDR3: CASSIGSARDTQYF. The CDR3 DNA is TGTGCCAGTAGTATTGGTAGCGCCAGAGATACGCAGTATTTT.

The chain has TRBV19 and TRBJ2-1, with TRBD1 matching over 7 bases. The CDR3 sequence is 14 residues long. The V gene end was trimmed by 4 bases and the J gene end by 1 base; junction bases not matched to a gene: 1. Germline-derived CDR1 and CDR2 are LNHDA and SQIVND (reference sequence). CDR3 DNA: TGTGCCAGTAGTACGGGACAGTCCTACAATGAGCAGTTCTTC. Translated: CASSTGQSYNEQFF.

The J gene is TRBJ2-1, the V gene TRBV5-1; 9 nucleotides line up with TRBD2. The CDR3 is made up of 14 amino acids. Germline trimming cut 5 bases from V and 2 bases from J; bases unmatched to any gene: 2. The V gene's germline CDR1 is SGHRS and CDR2 YFSETQ. The CDR3 protein is CASRTSGTYNEQFF. As DNA, the CDR3 is TGCGCCAGCAGGACTAGCGGTACCTACAATGAGCAGTTCTTC.

This clone was seen a single time. This chain connects TRBV7-6 to TRBJ2-1, with 9 bases identical to TRBD2. The germline CDR1 and CDR2 sequences are SGHVS and FNYEAQ. Trimming cost V 0 bases and J 4 bases; bases outside gene matches: 1. This CDR3 has 15 residues. For the CDR3, the DNA is TGTGCCAGCAGCTTAGCGCGGGGGGGTTACAATGAGCAGTTCTTC. It translates to CASSLARGGYNEQFF.

In nucleotides, the CDR3 is TGTGCCAGCAGTAGCCTCTATACTCTACCCCTCCACTTT. Amino acid sequence: CASSSLYTLPLHF. The chain combines TRBV6-2 or TRBV6-3 with TRBJ1-6; D not certain. Trimming took 5 bases from V and 12 from J, leaving 14 bases between them. CDR3 size: 13 residues. Germline assignment: CDR1 MNHEY and CDR2 SVGEGT.

This clone was detected ten times or more. The chain couples TRBV19 to TRBJ2-5; D perhaps matches TRBD2 (6 bases). V was trimmed by 3 bases and J by 2 bases, leaving 13 bases between them. The length of the CDR3 is 15 residues. CDR1 is LNHDA and CDR2 is SQIVND in the germline V gene (reference sequence). DNA of the CDR3: TGTGCCAGTAGTATCTGGACTACGGATCAAGAGACCCAGTACTTC. Translated, it gives CASSIWTTDQETQYF.

The chain couples TRBV4-2 to TRBJ1-2, with 10 bases lining up with TRBD1. V shed 1 base, J shed 8 bases, and the junction held 7 bases outside the gene matches. The germline V gene has CDR1 LGHNA and CDR2 YNFKEQ. This CDR3 has 15 residues. CDR3 region: CASSQGGTGDGGYTF. The CDR3 DNA follows: TGTGCCAGCAGCCAAGGAGGGACAGGGGACGGGGGCTACACCTTC.

The gene calls are TRBV18 and TRBJ2-7; 8 nucleotides line up with TRBD2. Trimming took 3 bases from V and 0 from J; bases not matched to a gene: 1. Germline V gene data show CDR1 as KGHSH and CDR2 as LQKENI. The CDR3 is 14 amino acids. The CDR3 coding sequence is TGTGCCAGCTCACCCGGACTAGCCTCCTACGAGCAGTACTTC. Encoded protein: CASSPGLASYEQYF.

The gene calls are TRBV6-6 and TRBJ2-7, with 7 bases fitting TRBD1. The CDR3 has 15 residues. The trim removed 5 bases at V and 2 bases at J, leaving 9 bases unmatched. The germline V gene encodes CDR1 MNHNY and CDR2 SVGAGI (reference sequence). This CDR3 reads CASSPGTEHTYEQYF. The CDR3 nucleotides are TGTGCCAGCAGTCCCGGGACAGAACATACCTACGAGCAGTACTTC.

The chain combines TRBV18 with TRBJ2-3, with D tentatively TRBD2 (5 bases). This CDR3 region has 15 residues. V was clipped by 3 bases and J by 2 bases, with 12 bases between them. Germline V gives CDR1 KGHSH, CDR2 LQKENI. The DNA for the CDR3 is TGTGCCAGCTCACCGATTAGAGGGCCCACAGATACGCAGTATTTT. The encoded protein is CASSPIRGPTDTQYF. The full variable domain, with the rest looked up from reference TRBV18 and TRBJ2-3, is NAGVMQNPRHLVRRRGQEARLRCSPMKGHSHVYWYRQLPEEGLKFMVYLQKENIIDESGMPKERFSAEFPKEGPSILRIQQVVRGDSAAYFCASSPIRGPTDTQYFGPGTRLTVL.

The chain links TRBV29-1 to TRBJ1-4, with TRBD1 matching over 8 bases. The CDR3 is 15 amino acids. The V gene's germline CDR1 is SQVTM and CDR2 ANQGSEA. V lost 6 bases and J lost 10; bases outside the gene matches: 16. CDR3 bases: TGCAGCGTCGAACGATCAGGGGGCGGGCATGGAAAACTGTTTTTT. Translated: CSVERSGGGHGKLFF.

This rearrangement joins TRBV27 to TRBJ1-2; tentatively, D is TRBD1 (5 bases). CDR1 is MNHEY, CDR2 SMNVEV, per germline (reference sequence). V gave up 3 bases and J gave up 2 bases, with 10 bases separating them. The CDR3 covers 14 residues. This CDR3 is CASSFLAGNYGYTF. Here the CDR3 DNA reads TGTGCCAGCAGTTTCTTGGCAGGGAACTATGGCTACACCTTC.

The chain has TRBV15 and TRBJ1-6, with D perhaps matching TRBD1 (6 bases). V was trimmed by 0 bases and J by 9 bases, leaving 18 bases between them. This CDR3 region has 17 residues. Germline V CDR1 and CDR2: LNHNV, YYDKDF (reference sequence). DNA for the CDR3: TGTGCCACCAGCAGAGATCGGGGTCTGGGGGCTGCTTCACCCCTCCACTTT. Translation: CATSRDRGLGAASPLHF.

Written as DNA, the CDR3 is TGTGCCAGCGGACGTGGGAGGGGCCGTAGTGAGCAGTTCTTC. Translation: CASGRGRGRSEQFF. The rearrangement links TRBV6-6 to TRBJ2-1; 7 bases agree with TRBD2. Looked up from germline, CDR1 is MNHNY and CDR2 is SVGAGI (reference sequence). CDR3 length equals 14 residues. The V gene end was trimmed by 8 bases and the J gene end by 9 bases; junction bases not matched to a gene: 13.

This chain uses TRBV5-1 with TRBJ1-3; D remains unclear. This CDR3 is 16 amino acids long. The V end was cut by 0 bases, the J end by 2 bases, with 12 bases between. CDR1 and CDR2 from the germline V gene are SGHRS and YFSETQ. The CDR3 here is CASSLAGRSTGNTIYF. The CDR3 DNA sequence: TGCGCCAGCAGCTTGGCCGGGAGGTCTACTGGAAACACCATATATTTT.

V gene TRBV28 combines with J gene TRBJ1-2; 7 nucleotides agree with TRBD1. The CDR3 is 14 amino acids. V shed 6 bases, J shed 4 bases, and the junction held 8 bases outside the gene matches. Germline values: CDR1 MDHEN, CDR2 SYDVKM. CDR3 residues: CASRPPRGSYGYTF. The CDR3 coding sequence is TGTGCCAGCAGACCCCCCAGGGGGAGCTATGGCTACACCTTC.

V gene TRBV10-3 combines with J gene TRBJ1-1, with TRBD1 matching 7 bases. CDR3 length: 13 residues. Germline V gives CDR1 ENHRY, CDR2 SYGVKD. Trimming cost V 5 bases and J 1 base; bases outside gene matches: 1. The DNA of the CDR3 is TGTGCCATCAGTCGGACAGGGAACACTGAAGCTTTCTTT. The encoded protein is CAISRTGNTEAFF.

This chain connects TRBV5-1 to TRBJ2-1, with 9 positions matching TRBD1. Germline loops: CDR1 SGHRS, CDR2 YFSETQ. The CDR3 covers 14 residues. J was trimmed by 5 bases and V by 7 bases; bases with no gene match: 7. The CDR3 spells CASFRDRVNNEQFF. The CDR3 nucleotides are TGCGCCAGCTTCCGGGACAGGGTGAACAATGAGCAGTTCTTC.